This TCR beta chain derives from a study of blood T cell repertoires in COVID-19. This CDR3 is built from 17 residues. Looked up from germline, CDR1 is MNHNS and CDR2 is SASEGT. V was pared by 1 base and J by 2 bases, with 5 bases of the junction left unmatched. Methods used by the authors: How many nucleated cells were present was estimated from reference gene primer amplification. Here immunoSEQ multiplex PCR was the method, and the copy in TCRdb shows in-frame clones only, minus some. Clonal size and the V and J genes are those of that table, whereas D and trimming came from the DNA. The sample includes approximately 150,000 clones, around nine tenths of them seen just once.

The chain joins TRBV6-1 to TRBJ2-6, with 7 bases aligning to TRBD1. This receptor was identified in a human donor in a cohort sampled during active COVID-19. Specimen: peripheral blood. The CDR3 sequence is CASSEGQGLAGANVLTF. The CDR3 DNA reads TGTGCCAGCAGTGAAGGACAGGGTCTGGCTGGGGCCAACGTCCTGACTTTC.